Below, 24 T cell receptor beta chains from the same sample are listed, as sequenced in a study of blood T cells in healthy people across ages. Primed by a sample-barcoded 5' primer and a J-beta primer mix, a second PCR proceeded for about 7 to 12 cycles. TCRdb itself ran the 5' RACE reads through MiXCR, one entry per CDR3 protein. The sample includes over 1.5 million distinct CDR3 sequences, about 50% of them seen just once. Sequenced sample: blood. Receptors originate from a woman between 40 and 55 years old in good health.

Here the CDR3 DNA reads TGTGCCAGCAGTTTTACCCGTCTGGGGGTAATGGATGAGCAGTTCTTC. It is translated as CASSFTRLGVMDEQFF. The rearrangement uses TRBV11-1 and TRBJ2-1, with D perhaps assigned TRBD1 or TRBD2 (5 bases each). V lost 6 bases and J 8 bases, leaving 23 bases between the germline ends. The CDR3 contains 16 residues. Germline V gives CDR1 SGHAT, CDR2 FQDESV (reference sequence).

With respect to this clonotype: A much larger clone sits a single nucleotide away, making a read error possible. V usage is TRBV7-2 and J usage is TRBJ2-1, with 10 positions matching TRBD1. The germline V gene has CDR1 SGHTA and CDR2 FQGNSA. With V trimmed by 7 bases and J by 10 bases, 7 bases remained unmatched. The CDR3 is 13 amino acids. For the CDR3, the DNA is TGTGCCAGCACGAGGGACAGGGGCTACGAGCAGTTCTTC. Translation gives CASTRDRGYEQFF.

The rearrangement joins TRBV5-1 to TRBJ2-1, with a weak D call TRBD1 (5 bases). Trimming took 3 bases from V and 8 from J, leaving 15 bases between them. CDR1 is SGHRS and CDR2 is YFSETQ in the germline V gene. The length of the CDR3 is 14 residues. As DNA, the CDR3 is TGCGCCAGCAGCTCGCTCCCAGGGTTGGATGAGCAGTTCTTC. This translates into CASSSLPGLDEQFF.

V and J are TRBV2 and TRBJ2-2; D gene uncertain. The V end was cut by 7 bases, the J end by 6 bases, with 12 bases between. CDR1 and CDR2 (germline): SNHLY, FYNNEI. The CDR3 totals 13 residues. The CDR3 DNA is TGTGCCAGCACCGGCGGATTCGCCGGGGAGCTGTTTTTT. Translation gives CASTGGFAGELFF.

This clonotype was counted a few times. V and J are TRBV13 and TRBJ2-1; the D is unclear. Trimming stripped 4 bases from V and 7 bases from J, with 8 bases between. From germline, CDR1 is PRHDT and CDR2 FYEKMQ (reference sequence). This CDR3 spans 12 amino acids. CDR3 DNA sequence: TGTGCCAGCAGCTCCCCTTTGAATGAGCAGTTCTTC. It is translated as CASSSPLNEQFF.

The V call is TRBV20-1, the J call TRBJ2-7, with TRBD2 identical over 8 bases. Unmatched junction bases numbered 3, after V lost 5 bases and J lost 3 bases. This CDR3 is built from 12 residues. Germline CDR1 is DFQATT and CDR2 is SNEGSKA (reference sequence). This CDR3 is CSAPRGGYEQYF. The CDR3 region has the DNA TGCAGTGCTCCCCGGGGGGGCTACGAGCAGTACTTC.

V usage is TRBV12-3 or TRBV12-4 and J usage is TRBJ2-2; D is undetermined. V lost 3 bases and J lost 11, with 10 bases in between. The CDR3 is 12 amino acids. This chain's CDR3 is CASSLAQVELFF. DNA for the CDR3: TGTGCCAGCAGTTTGGCCCAAGTAGAGCTGTTTTTT.

V is TRBV6-7 and J is TRBJ2-6; the D gene is possibly TRBD1 (5 bases). TRBV6-7 is designated an ORF whose function remains uncertain. V was pared by 0 bases and J by 1 base, with 7 bases between. The CDR3 covers 16 residues. This CDR3 is CASSYSKGSGANVLTF. CDR3 sequence (DNA): TGTGCCAGCAGTTACTCGAAGGGGTCTGGGGCCAACGTCCTGACTTTC.

The chain recombines TRBV27 with TRBJ2-7, with TRBD2 matching over 15 bases. With V trimmed by 5 bases and J by 7 bases, 9 bases remained unmatched. The CDR3 is 16 amino acids. Germline V lookup: CDR1 MNHEY, CDR2 SMNVEV (reference sequence). The CDR3 sequence is CASSPRTSGGAHEQYF. In DNA, the CDR3 is TGTGCCAGCAGTCCCAGGACTAGCGGGGGGGCCCATGAGCAGTACTTC.

The chain combines TRBV6-2 or TRBV6-3 with TRBJ2-1, with a weak D call TRBD1 (6 bases). This CDR3 spans 15 amino acids. Germline CDR1 MNHEY, CDR2 SVGEGT. V was cut by 5 bases and J by 13 bases, with 24 bases left in between. CDR3 residues: CASSHGDTGSETQFF. CDR3 bases: TGTGCCAGCAGTCATGGGGACACAGGGAGTGAGACCCAGTTCTTC.

The V and J genes are TRBV9 and TRBJ2-7, with TRBD1 matching over 7 bases. In germline, CDR1 is SGDLS, CDR2 YYNGEE. The CDR3 runs to 14 residues. V lost 6 bases, J lost 6 bases, and 12 bases stayed unmatched. The CDR3 DNA reads TGTGCCAGCACCACTTACGAGACAGGGAGCGAGCAGTACTTC. Translated: CASTTYETGSEQYF.

This chain connects TRBV11-2 to TRBJ2-1; possibly TRBD2 for D (7 bases). The closer fit of TRBJ2-7 to the DNA end suggests the J call may be wrong. This CDR3 has 16 amino acids. Germline V gives CDR1 SGHAT, CDR2 FQNNGV. The CDR3 sequence is CASSLIRGALYNEQYF. CDR3 in DNA: TGTGCCAGCAGCTTAATCCGGGGGGCCCTTTACAATGAGCAGTACTTC.

The table lists this clonotype with many counts. The junction shows a germline mismatch at one end, possibly a read error. The chain is built from TRBV7-2 and TRBJ2-5, with TRBD2 matching over 13 bases. From germline, CDR1 is SGHTA and CDR2 FQGNSA. The CDR3 is made up of 15 amino acids. CDR3 loop: CASSSGLAGEETQYF. CDR3 DNA: TGCGCCAGCAGCTCCGGACTAGCGGGGGAAGAGACCCAGTACTTC.

The J gene is TRBJ2-4, the V gene TRBV18; D is uncertain. The CDR3 length is 12 residues. Germline loops: CDR1 KGHSH, CDR2 LQKENI. The germline V and J ends were trimmed by 2 bases and 6 bases, with 5 bases remaining between them. The CDR3 reads CASSPGSNIQYF. In nucleotides, the CDR3 is TGTGCCAGCTCACCAGGTTCAAACATTCAGTACTTC.

The rearrangement uses TRBV27 and TRBJ2-6; no definite D call. The CDR3 extends over 16 amino acids. CDR1 and CDR2 from the germline V gene are MNHEY and SMNVEV (reference sequence). V lost 2 bases and J 1 base, leaving 9 bases between the germline ends. The CDR3 region is CASSLGARSGANVLTF. The CDR3 region has the DNA TGTGCCAGCAGTTTAGGTGCGCGGTCTGGGGCCAACGTCCTGACTTTC.

The chain is built from TRBV28 and TRBJ1-5; D is perhaps TRBD1 (6 bases). The CDR3 has 15 amino acids. Germline CDR1 MDHEN, CDR2 SYDVKM. The ends were cut back, 5 bases at V and 6 bases at J, with 17 bases in the middle. CDR3: CASSPQQGMGQPQHF. The CDR3 DNA is TGTGCCAGCAGTCCCCAACAGGGAATGGGTCAGCCCCAGCATTTT. Full variable domain (remainder filled in from reference TRBV28 and TRBJ1-5): DVKVTQSSRYLVKRTGEKVFLECVQDMDHENMFWYRQDPGLGLRLIYFSYDVKMKEKGDIPEGYSVSREKKERFSLILESASTNQTSMYLCASSPQQGMGQPQHFGDGTRLSIL.

The chain recombines TRBV29-1 with TRBJ1-2; D is perhaps TRBD1 (6 bases). V gave up 4 bases and J gave up 8 bases, with 14 bases separating them. The CDR3 has 12 residues. The V gene's germline CDR1 is SQVTM and CDR2 ANQGSEA. The CDR3 nucleotides are TGCAGCGTTGTAGGGTTCCAGGGGGGCTACACCTTC. It specifies CSVVGFQGGYTF.

This clonotype was seen a few times. The chain employs TRBV28 and TRBJ2-3; TRBD1 matches at 9 bases. V lost 6 bases to trimming and J lost 2 bases; unmatched junction nucleotides: 12. Germline CDR1 MDHEN, CDR2 SYDVKM. The CDR3 sequence is 17 residues long. In DNA form, the CDR3 reads TGTGCCAGCAGCTCTCCTCCGGGACAGGGAGACACAGATACGCAGTATTTT. It encodes CASSSPPGQGDTDTQYF.

This chain connects TRBV7-2 to TRBJ1-5, with D possibly matching TRBD1 (5 bases). V was clipped by 3 bases and J by 2 bases, with 11 bases between them. CDR1 and CDR2 from the germline V gene are SGHTA and FQGNSA. CDR3 length: 15 amino acids. The CDR3: CASSLDTVGNQPQHF. The CDR3 DNA follows: TGTGCCAGCAGCTTGGACACGGTTGGCAATCAGCCCCAGCATTTT.

This clonotype came up a few times. This chain links TRBV7-2 with TRBJ2-7, with TRBD2 matching 11 bases. J gave up 3 bases and V 4 bases, and 5 bases lay outside the gene matches. The CDR3 extends over 15 amino acids. Germline V gives CDR1 SGHTA, CDR2 FQGNSA. The CDR3 protein is CASSSRLAGRYEQYF. CDR3 nucleotides: TGTGCCAGCAGCTCCCGACTAGCGGGGCGCTACGAGCAGTACTTC.

This clonotype was seen a single time. This rearrangement joins TRBV2 to TRBJ2-5, with 13 bases that match TRBD2. V was clipped by 6 bases and J by 2 bases; unmatched bases: 9. The CDR3 loop spans 17 amino acids. The V gene's germline CDR1 is SNHLY and CDR2 FYNNEI. CDR3 DNA: TGTGCCAGCAGCCCTGCGGGACTAGCGGGACCTCAAGAGACCCAGTACTTC. It is translated as CASSPAGLAGPQETQYF.

A few counts support this clonotype. The rearrangement joins TRBV4-1 to TRBJ1-2; D gene ambiguous. Germline values: CDR1 MGHRA, CDR2 YSYEKL. The V gene lost 2 bases and the J gene lost 7 bases, with 14 bases spanning the gap. CDR3 length equals 14 residues. Written as DNA, the CDR3 is TGCGCCAGCAGCCAATCGGCAAGGGCAGGTGGCTACACCTTC. Protein sequence: CASSQSARAGGYTF.

V usage is TRBV9 and J usage is TRBJ2-1; TRBD1 matches at 9 bases. Trimming took 3 bases from V and 6 from J; bases not matched to a gene: 10. The CDR3 consists of 16 residues. The germline CDR1 and CDR2 sequences are SGDLS and YYNGEE. The CDR3 loop is CASSGGPGQGRNEQFF. CDR3 DNA sequence: TGTGCCAGCAGCGGAGGCCCTGGACAGGGGCGCAATGAGCAGTTCTTC.

This clonotype came up a few times. V and J are TRBV21-1 and TRBJ2-7; the table assigns TRBD2, which was not confirmed against the DNA. TRBV21-1 is tagged as a pseudogene. CDR3 length: 16 amino acids. DNA of the CDR3: TGTGCCAGCAGCAAAGGGAACGGGAGTGGGGCCCACGAGCAGTACTTC. Protein sequence: CASSKGNGSGAHEQYF.